This T cell receptor (beta chain) stems from a study of T cell repertoires in breast cancer (TCRdb year 2016). For the study in its entirety: Tumors, lymph nodes and peripheral blood lymphocytes from breast cancer patients, as well as peripheral blood from healthy control donors, were profiled. Most of the approximately 20 patient tumors analyzed for shared TCRs were ER+/PR+. Controls included nine healthy donors of an age range similar to the patients. On average, sequencing produced approximately 500,000 sequences per sample, which came to roughly 9.3 reads per input cell. Given the low mutational burden of breast cancer and the rarity of common mutations in breast cancer, it was reasoned that TCRs shared between breast cancer patients would target shared antigens. Tumors and tumor-involved lymph nodes were minced, digested with Liberase and DNase, and then passed through 70-um and 40-um filters. Tumor-free lymph nodes were processed with no enzymatic digestion, and blood samples were separated using Ficoll. Beyond this particular receptor, the publication reports: Genuine antitumor clones may have been missed because singleton TCRs were discarded and only part of each tumor was sampled. TRBV7 predominated among the shared TCRs, which could possibly reflect tumor recognition or a mispriming bias from eight TRBV7 primers. Shared TCRs were encoded by various nucleotide sequences, which suggests selection and expansion based on antigen. Possible tumor specificity was suggested for some 20 TCR pairs that were shared across seven or more patient tumors yet rarely found in control blood. Emulsion RT-PCR was regarded as qualitative rather than quantitative, because clone recovery was skewed by transcript abundance and primer differences. Compared with tumor-free nodes, tumor-involved sentinel lymph nodes shared about fourfold more TCRs with matched tumor repertoires (about 8.3% versus 1.9%).

Preparation of the library involved emulsion pairing. A second nested PCR with blocking oligos suppressed unpaired genes, then a third nested PCR added Illumina adaptors and barcodes. Each emulsion RT-PCR master mix held about 4,500-250,000 T cells and included C-region, Stepout and V-region primers. The emulsions were generated using the Micellula Emulsion and Purification Kit, and the RT-PCR was run with Qiagen OneStep RT-PCR reagents. Pooled libraries were sequenced on an Illumina MiSeq with paired-end 2 x 250 reads. Per the original workflow: Read pairs were joined in Galaxy and clipped at the engineered overlap into separate alpha and beta files; unclipped reads were discarded. Alpha-beta pairs were assigned with CompleteTCR, a MiTCR-based pipeline that links chains sharing read cluster identifiers using an R script. TCR sequences seen only once, which were about 1-3.2%, were removed as potential sequencing errors. TCRdb reanalyzed the raw reads on its own, using fastp at Q25 for trimming and MiXCR for clone calling, and kept in-frame beta chains. Rows are unified per CDR3 protein, each entry keeping the most common DNA and genes. The V and J calls shown here were made by TCRdb, not taken from the authors' results. Counted in this sample were 4,000 to 5,000 distinct CDR3 sequences; just over 35% of them appeared once. Clones ranked in the top ten supply about a third of the sample.

Points on this clonotype: Its antigen is not yet known. No base qualities exist here, and no much larger clone lies one base off it.

Looking up the germline V gene (reference sequence) yields CDR1 DFQATT and CDR2 SNEGSKA. From the cysteine through the phenylalanine, the CDR3 covers 11 amino acids. Only the CDR3 DNA stays, 33 bases, in frame from base 1. The V and J ends are trimmed by 5 bases and 9 bases, leaving 14 bases between them. To analyze paired alpha-beta TCRs of CD8+ T cells, the researchers used an expanded emulsion RT-PCR method with primers covering all TCR V genes. Before emulsion RT-PCR, CD8+ T cells were isolated using a CD8 positive selection kit and then incubated overnight in approximately 10 IU/mL IL-2. This chain joins TRBV20-1 to TRBJ2-7, with the D gene too uncertain to name. What was sequenced was CD8+ T cells. The origin of this receptor is a pool of human donors with breast cancer or a healthy control (not recorded which). The CDR3 is CSASSLAGQYF. The nucleotide sequence reads TGCAGTGCTTCATCGCTTGCTGGGCAGTACTTC.